Sequencing of this T cell receptor (beta chain) was carried out in a study of T cell responses to AZD1222 COVID-19 vaccine. Study-wide results and limits: No repertoire was sampled before or during the peak T cell response, only after it. A mostly white British donor set with more females was recruited, and clonal diversity was possibly underestimated.

Germline V CDR1 and CDR2: MNHNS, SASEGT. Trimming cost V 4 bases and J 3 bases; bases outside gene matches: 9. This CDR3 contains 17 residues. Analyses pooled second doses at about 4 or about 12 weeks. Sequencing used immunoSEQ multiplex PCR; TCRdb keeps in-frame clones, though not all of them. The sample records 190,000 or so clones, more than 70% being singletons. In the case of this clone: Its specificity is unknown.

The input for sequencing was peripheral blood, taken 28 days after the second AZD1222 dose. The rearrangement links TRBV6-1 to TRBJ1-5, with 10 positions matching TRBD1. This clonotype originated in an adult who received the AZD1222 COVID-19 vaccine. This CDR3 reads CASSGYPGQGSNQPQHF. CDR3 sequence (DNA): TGTGCCAGCAGTGGCTATCCGGGACAGGGGTCCAATCAGCCCCAGCATTTT.